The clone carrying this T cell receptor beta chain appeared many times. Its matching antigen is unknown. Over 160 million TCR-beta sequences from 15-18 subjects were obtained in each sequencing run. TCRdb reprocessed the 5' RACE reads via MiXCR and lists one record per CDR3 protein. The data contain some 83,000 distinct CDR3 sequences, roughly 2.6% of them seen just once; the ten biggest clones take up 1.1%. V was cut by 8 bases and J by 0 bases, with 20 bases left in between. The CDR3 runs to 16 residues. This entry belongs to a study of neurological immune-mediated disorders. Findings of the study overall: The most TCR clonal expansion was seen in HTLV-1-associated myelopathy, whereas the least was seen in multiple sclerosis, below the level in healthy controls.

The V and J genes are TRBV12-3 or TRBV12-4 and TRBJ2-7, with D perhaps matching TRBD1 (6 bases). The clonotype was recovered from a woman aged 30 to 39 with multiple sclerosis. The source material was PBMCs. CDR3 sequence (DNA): TGTGCCAGCGCTGAACCACAGGGACCCTTCTCCTACGAGCAGTACTTC. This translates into CASAEPQGPFSYEQYF.